Shown below are 25 T cell receptor beta chains from a single sample sequenced in a study of blood T cell repertoires in COVID-19. Clones were read by immunoSEQ multiplex PCR, and TCRdb kept only the in-frame ones, dropping some. Of just over 250,000 clones listed, approximately 88% are singletons. The sequenced sample consisted of peripheral blood. The receptors stem from a woman aged 70 to 79 with COVID-19, enrolled during active disease.

The chain joins TRBV2 to TRBJ1-1, with 7 bases matching TRBD1. This CDR3 region has 13 residues. The ends lost 9 bases at V and 0 bases at J; junction bases unmatched: 4. Germline V gene lookup returns CDR1 SNHLY and CDR2 FYNNEI. The CDR3 DNA follows: TGTGCCAGTGAGGACAGGTTGAACACTGAAGCTTTCTTT. Translating it yields CASEDRLNTEAFF.

The chain carries TRBV7-3 and TRBJ2-1; D might be TRBD2 (5 bases). Between the trimmed V and J ends, which lost 2 bases and 13 bases, there was a span of 15 bases. The CDR3 has 13 amino acids. CDR1 and CDR2 (germline): SGHTA, FQGTGA. Here the CDR3 DNA reads TGTGCCAGCAGCTTAGAGGGTATGACCCCCCAGTTCTTC. It translates to CASSLEGMTPQFF. The full variable domain, completed using reference TRBV7-3 and TRBJ2-1, is GAGVSQTPSNKVTEKGKYVELRCDPISGHTALYWYRQSLGQGPEFLIYFQGTGAADDSGLPNDRFFAVRPEGSVSTLKIQRTERGDSAVYLCASSLEGMTPQFFGPGTRLTVL.

The chain carries TRBV12-5 and TRBJ2-2, with 8 bases lining up with TRBD1. CDR1 is LGHNT, CDR2 FRNRAP, per germline. With 3 bases clipped from V and 4 bases from J, the junction kept 7 bases outside the gene matches. The CDR3 totals 16 residues. CDR3 nucleotide sequence: TGTGCTAGTGGTTTCACAGGGGGGACGACCACCGGGGAGCTGTTTTTT. This translates into CASGFTGGTTTGELFF.

In its sample, this clone was seen a few times. This chain uses TRBV19 with TRBJ2-5, with 8 bases that match TRBD1. The CDR3 covers 15 residues. Looked up from germline, CDR1 is LNHDA and CDR2 is SQIVND (reference sequence). V dropped 2 bases and J dropped 2; count of bases not matched to a gene: 4. The chain's CDR3 is CASSIPTGGQETQYF. The CDR3 region has the DNA TGTGCCAGTAGTATACCCACAGGGGGACAAGAGACCCAGTACTTC.

This chain connects TRBV19 to TRBJ1-2, with no clear D. CDR1 is LNHDA, CDR2 SQIVND, per germline (reference sequence). This CDR3 comprises 13 residues. The V gene lost 2 bases and the J gene lost 2 bases, with 6 bases spanning the gap. In DNA, the CDR3 is TGTGCCAGTAGTATAACAGAGAACTATGGCTACACCTTC. Encoded protein: CASSITENYGYTF.

CDR3 coding DNA: TGCGCCAGCAGCTTGGATTACGGGAACAATCAGCCCCAGCATTTT. Protein sequence: CASSLDYGNNQPQHF. This rearrangement joins TRBV5-1 to TRBJ1-5; no firm D call. CDR3 length equals 15 residues. The V and J ends lost 0 bases and 3 bases respectively, with 10 bases between them. Germline loops: CDR1 SGHRS, CDR2 YFSETQ.

The chain recombines TRBV5-4 with TRBJ1-4; weak D call: TRBD1 (6 bases). The CDR3 consists of 15 residues. CDR1 and CDR2 (germline): SGHNT, YYREEE (reference sequence). Trimming took 0 bases from V and 15 from J, leaving 21 bases between them. The CDR3 region has the DNA TGTGCCAGCAGCTTGGATTCCAGGGAAGGGGGAAACTTGTTTTTT. This gives the protein CASSLDSREGGNLFF.

The chain links TRBV4-2 to TRBJ2-1, with a possible D match to TRBD2 (6 bases). The CDR3 has 13 residues. Germline lookup yields CDR1 LGHNA and CDR2 YNFKEQ. V was clipped by 4 bases and J by 5 bases, with 9 bases between them. In nucleotides, the CDR3 is TGTGCCAGCAGCCGGAGGGCCGACAATGAGCAGTTCTTC. Translated, it gives CASSRRADNEQFF.

A remark on this clone: A read error may account for a junction end that differs from germline. The chain carries TRBV4-1 and TRBJ2-7; D is possibly TRBD1 (6 bases). CDR1 and CDR2 from the germline V gene are MGHRA and YSYEKL. The CDR3 has 15 residues. This CDR3 reads CASSPTGRWSFEQYF. CDR3 coding DNA: TGCGCCAGCAGCCCGACAGGCCGCTGGTCCTTCGAGCAGTACTTC.

This clone was recorded only once. The chain joins TRBV4-1 to TRBJ2-1; 11 bases line up with TRBD2. After removal of 2 bases from V and 5 bases from J, the junction contained 5 bases not matched to a gene. There are 16 residues in the CDR3. Germline V gene lookup returns CDR1 MGHRA and CDR2 YSYEKL. Here the CDR3 reads CASSQISGRADNEQFF. CDR3 nucleotides: TGCGCCAGCAGCCAAATTAGCGGGAGGGCCGACAATGAGCAGTTCTTC.

The CDR3 nucleotides read TGTGCCAGCAGTTACTCCGGGACTAGCGGGGGAGAGACCCAGTACTTC. Its protein is CASSYSGTSGGETQYF. V and J are TRBV6-5 and TRBJ2-5, with 14 positions matching TRBD2. The CDR3 runs to 16 residues. Germline assignment: CDR1 MNHEY and CDR2 SVGAGI. Trimming took 0 bases from V and 4 from J; bases not matched to a gene: 1.

The chain links TRBV5-1 to TRBJ2-7; 8 positions agree with TRBD2. V lost 1 base and J lost 1; bases outside the gene matches: 7. The CDR3 is made up of 16 amino acids. Germline CDR1 reads SGHRS; CDR2 reads YFSETQ. CDR3 bases: TGCGCCAGCAGCTTGCTCGCAGCGGGAGAGTCCTACGAGCAGTACTTC. Translating it yields CASSLLAAGESYEQYF. Variable domain in full (rest from reference TRBV5-1 and TRBJ2-7): KAGVTQTPRYLIKTRGQQVTLSCSPISGHRSVSWYQQTPGQGLQFLFEYFSETQRNKGNFPGRFSGRQFSNSRSEMNVSTLELGDSALYLCASSLLAAGESYEQYFGPGTRLTVT.

The chain is built from TRBV15 and TRBJ1-2; 9 positions agree with TRBD1. With V trimmed by 1 base and J by 8 bases, 5 bases remained unmatched. The germline V gene has CDR1 LNHNV and CDR2 YYDKDF (reference sequence). This CDR3 is 14 amino acids long. The CDR3 region is CATSRAGQGRGYTF. The DNA for the CDR3 is TGTGCCACCAGCAGAGCGGGACAGGGCAGAGGCTACACCTTC. The full variable domain, rest sourced from reference TRBV15 and TRBJ1-2, is DAMVIQNPRYQVTQFGKPVTLSCSQTLNHNVMYWYQQKSSQAPKLLFHYYDKDFNNEADTPDNFQSRRPNTSFCFLDIRSPGLGDTAMYLCATSRAGQGRGYTFGSGTRLTVV.

The sample holds one count of this clone. V usage is TRBV11-2 and J usage is TRBJ1-6, with 10 bases fitting TRBD1. With V trimmed by 4 bases and J by 10 bases, 7 bases remained unmatched. Germline values: CDR1 SGHAT, CDR2 FQNNGV. The CDR3 contains 15 residues. As DNA, the CDR3 is TGTGCCAGCAGCTCGACAGGGACAGGGGAATCACCCCTCCACTTT. Its protein product is CASSSTGTGESPLHF.

This chain uses TRBV6-2 or TRBV6-3 with TRBJ2-1; 8 bases agree with TRBD2. Germline CDR1 and CDR2: MNHEY and SVGEGT. The CDR3 loop spans 17 amino acids. Trimming at V came to 6 bases and at J to 2 bases, leaving 12 bases not matched to a gene. The CDR3 spells CASSRRGLAGTYNEQFF. As DNA, the CDR3 is TGTGCCAGCAGCCGTAGGGGTTTAGCGGGGACCTACAATGAGCAGTTCTTC.

The chain combines TRBV21-1 with TRBJ2-2; whether TRBD2, the table's D call, matches the DNA was not checked. TRBV21-1 is a listed pseudogene. This CDR3 contains 15 residues. DNA of the CDR3: TGTGCCAGCCTAGGAACCAAATATAACACCGGGGAGCTGTTTTTT. Translation gives CASLGTKYNTGELFF.

V is TRBV19 and J is TRBJ2-7, with TRBD1 as a possible D gene (6 bases). CDR1 LNHDA and CDR2 SQIVND come from the germline V gene (reference sequence). CDR3 length equals 13 residues. The V and J ends lost 4 bases and 3 bases respectively, with 10 bases between them. CDR3 amino acids: CASSRRTVYEQYF. CDR3 DNA: TGTGCCAGTAGTAGAAGGACAGTCTACGAGCAGTACTTC.

The J gene is TRBJ1-1, the V gene TRBV27; 7 bases fit TRBD1. CDR3 length equals 15 residues. CDR1 MNHEY and CDR2 SMNVEV come from the germline V gene (reference sequence). J was trimmed by 3 bases and V by 4 bases; bases with no gene match: 8. This CDR3 reads CASSSSTGQYTEAFF. For the CDR3, the DNA is TGTGCCAGCAGTTCCTCGACAGGGCAATACACTGAAGCTTTCTTT.

V is TRBV5-1 and J is TRBJ2-2; TRBD2 might be the D (5 bases). CDR3 length: 15 residues. Germline V CDR1 and CDR2: SGHRS, YFSETQ. Trimming took 1 base from V and 2 from J, leaving 9 bases between them. The CDR3 region is CASSLPGGNTGELFF. Written as DNA, the CDR3 is TGCGCCAGCAGCTTGCCCGGAGGAAACACCGGGGAGCTGTTTTTT. Together with reference TRBV5-1 and TRBJ2-2, the CDR3 gives the full variable domain: KAGVTQTPRYLIKTRGQQVTLSCSPISGHRSVSWYQQTPGQGLQFLFEYFSETQRNKGNFPGRFSGRQFSNSRSEMNVSTLELGDSALYLCASSLPGGNTGELFFGEGSRLTVL.

This chain uses TRBV30 with TRBJ2-7; 8 positions match TRBD1. Trimming at V came to 4 bases and at J to 3 bases, leaving 8 bases not matched to a gene. Germline loops: CDR1 GTSNPN, CDR2 SVGIG (reference sequence). This CDR3 has 14 residues. CDR3 protein: CAWTPGQVDYEQYF. The CDR3 nucleotides read TGTGCCTGGACGCCGGGACAGGTGGACTACGAGCAGTACTTC.

A remark on this clone: Other DNA sequences from this sample encode an identical CDR3 as well. This sequence joins TRBV11-2 and TRBJ1-2; D may be TRBD1 (6 bases). Germline CDR1 and CDR2: SGHAT and FQNNGV. The germline V and J ends were trimmed by 1 base and 5 bases, with 11 bases remaining between them. The CDR3 runs 14 residues. Here the CDR3 DNA reads TGTGCCAGCAGCTTAGGGGCCGGGACATATGGCTACACCTTC. This translates into CASSLGAGTYGYTF.

About this clone itself: Other DNA sequences of this sample code for an identical CDR3. This chain links TRBV30 with TRBJ1-4; D not resolved. The CDR3 is made up of 14 amino acids. The germline V gene encodes CDR1 GTSNPN and CDR2 SVGIG (reference sequence). Trimming cost V 4 bases and J 0 bases, with 9 bases left between them. The CDR3 protein is CAWNRGATNEKLFF. The DNA of the CDR3 is TGTGCCTGGAATAGAGGAGCAACTAATGAAAAACTGTTTTTT.

The table lists this clone with many counts. The chain is built from TRBV27 and TRBJ2-3; 11 positions match TRBD2. The CDR3 sequence is 14 residues long. The V gene end was trimmed by 8 bases and the J gene end by 4 bases; junction bases not matched to a gene: 5. Germline V gives CDR1 MNHEY, CDR2 SMNVEV (reference sequence). The CDR3 loop reads CASGGLAEADTQYF. DNA of the CDR3: TGTGCCAGCGGGGGACTAGCGGAGGCAGATACGCAGTATTTT.

CDR3 nucleotide sequence: TGCGCCAGCAGCTTGGGGCTAGCGGGTGGGAATAATGAGCAGTTCTTC. Encoded protein: CASSLGLAGGNNEQFF. The rearrangement links TRBV5-1 to TRBJ2-1; 8 bases are shared with TRBD2. The trim removed 0 bases at V and 7 bases at J, leaving 9 bases unmatched. This CDR3 spans 16 amino acids. Germline-derived CDR1 and CDR2 are SGHRS and YFSETQ. Combining the CDR3 with reference TRBV5-1 and TRBJ2-1 gives the whole variable domain KAGVTQTPRYLIKTRGQQVTLSCSPISGHRSVSWYQQTPGQGLQFLFEYFSETQRNKGNFPGRFSGRQFSNSRSEMNVSTLELGDSALYLCASSLGLAGGNNEQFFGPGTRLTVL.

The chain joins TRBV7-8 to TRBJ1-2; TRBD1 might be the D (5 bases). Germline CDR1 is SGHVS and CDR2 is FQNEAQ. V lost 1 base to trimming and J lost 8 bases, with 20 bases between them. The CDR3 length is 16 residues. The CDR3: CASSLEAVGRVGGYTF. The CDR3 bases are TGTGCCAGCAGCTTAGAGGCCGTGGGCAGGGTTGGCGGCTACACCTTC.